Listed here are 25 T cell receptor beta chains from one sample, sequenced in a study of patients and donors after allogeneic stem cell transplantation. TCRdb re-derived calls from the RT-PCR reads in MiXCR, one entry per CDR3 protein. This sample has 150,000 to 200,000 distinct CDR3 sequences, with 30% found just once. The sequencing sample was made of blood, either unsorted or a sorted T cell fraction (not recorded which). All receptors come from a human donor who was either an allogeneic HSCT recipient or a stem cell or donor lymphocyte infusion donor (not recorded which). It is not recorded whose cells these are; they may come from a transplant donor.

This clonotype was seen just once. The chain couples TRBV30 to TRBJ1-5; D is unclear. V was cut by 5 bases and J by 8 bases, with 16 bases left in between. The CDR3 is 13 amino acids. In germline, CDR1 is GTSNPN, CDR2 SVGIG (reference sequence). CDR3 sequence (DNA): TGTGCCTGGGCTAGACTACGTGATGAGCCCCAGCATTTT. Translated, it gives CAWARLRDEPQHF.

The rearrangement links TRBV28 to TRBJ2-7; D is perhaps TRBD2 (5 bases). CDR1 is MDHEN and CDR2 is SYDVKM in the germline V gene. This CDR3 region has 12 residues. Trimming shortened V by 6 bases and J by 6 bases, and 12 bases separated the two germline ends. The CDR3 reads CASRSTSFEQYF. The CDR3 region has the DNA TGTGCCAGCAGGTCCACTAGTTTCGAGCAGTACTTC.

The chain employs TRBV14 and TRBJ2-7, with 12 bases aligning to TRBD2. V was pared by 5 bases and J by 7 bases, with 6 bases of the junction left unmatched. Germline V gene lookup returns CDR1 SGHDN and CDR2 FVKESK. The CDR3 sequence is 14 residues long. Here the CDR3 DNA reads TGTGCCAGCAGCTCCCTAGCGGGAGGGCGAGAGCAGTACTTC. This gives the protein CASSSLAGGREQYF.

The genes are TRBV4-3 and TRBJ2-5, with D possibly matching TRBD1 (6 bases). In germline, CDR1 is LGHNA, CDR2 YSLEER. The V end lost 5 bases, the J end lost 0 bases, and 13 bases lay between the germline ends. The CDR3 spans 15 residues. The CDR3 region is CASSGGHTYQETQYF. Here the CDR3 DNA reads TGCGCCAGCAGCGGGGGACACACGTACCAAGAGACCCAGTACTTC.

This clonotype turned up a few times. The gene calls are TRBV11-2 and TRBJ2-2; 9 bases align to TRBD2. The length of the CDR3 is 16 residues. J was trimmed by 1 base and V by 1 base; bases with no gene match: 1. Germline V gene sequence: CDR1 SGHAT, CDR2 FQNNGV. The CDR3 DNA reads TGTGCCAGCAGCTTAGGCGGGAGGGTGAACACCGGGGAGCTGTTTTTT. Translated, it gives CASSLGGRVNTGELFF.

This clonotype was counted once. The chain recombines TRBV30 with TRBJ1-3; 7 bases fit TRBD1. Germline V gene data show CDR1 as GTSNPN and CDR2 as SVGIG (reference sequence). The CDR3 extends over 13 amino acids. The V gene end was trimmed by 2 bases and the J gene end by 4 bases; junction bases not matched to a gene: 2. CDR3 nucleotides: TGTGCCTGGAGTCGGACAGGAGGAAACACCATATATTTT. Translation: CAWSRTGGNTIYF.

This clonotype was detected only a few times. This chain joins TRBV9 and TRBJ1-2; D call uncertain. Deletions cut 0 bases from V and 7 bases from J, with 13 bases between. This CDR3 comprises 14 residues. Germline values: CDR1 SGDLS, CDR2 YYNGEE. DNA of the CDR3: TGTGCCAGCAGCGTAGTCAGCAGGTTAGGTGGCTACACCTTC. It is translated as CASSVVSRLGGYTF.

The rearrangement uses TRBV10-3 and TRBJ1-5, with 9 bases aligning to TRBD1. CDR1 and CDR2 (germline): ENHRY, SYGVKD. V trimming: 2 bases; J trimming: 5 bases; junction bases outside the gene matches: 4. CDR3 size: 15 residues. The CDR3 protein is CAISEGTGFYQPQHF. DNA for the CDR3: TGTGCCATCAGTGAGGGGACAGGGTTTTATCAGCCCCAGCATTTT.

This clonotype was observed a few times. The V call is TRBV6-5, the J call TRBJ1-2; D ambiguous. The V gene lost 0 bases and the J gene lost 6 bases, with 14 bases spanning the gap. CDR3 length: 15 amino acids. Germline loops: CDR1 MNHEY, CDR2 SVGAGI. CDR3 DNA sequence: TGTGCCAGCAGTTACTCAACAGAATCCCTCGATGGCTACACCTTC. Its protein is CASSYSTESLDGYTF.

This clonotype was recorded a few times. This chain joins TRBV30 and TRBJ1-5; D call uncertain. This CDR3 spans 13 amino acids. The germline V gene encodes CDR1 GTSNPN and CDR2 SVGIG (reference sequence). Trimming removed 2 bases at V and 6 bases at J, with 11 bases between. The CDR3 DNA is TGTGCCTGGAGTAAAATAGGGAGTCAGCCCCAGCATTTT. It encodes CAWSKIGSQPQHF.

The chain has TRBV5-1 and TRBJ2-7; TRBD1 matches 11 bases. The germline V gene has CDR1 SGHRS and CDR2 YFSETQ. This CDR3 has 13 residues. Germline trimming cut 3 bases from V and 5 bases from J; bases unmatched to any gene: 1. The chain's CDR3 is CASSWDRGNEQYF. CDR3 DNA: TGCGCCAGCAGCTGGGACAGGGGGAACGAGCAGTACTTC.

The rearrangement joins TRBV7-8 to TRBJ2-4; D possibly corresponds to TRBD2 (5 bases). Trimming took 5 bases from V and 3 from J, leaving 14 bases between them. CDR1 is SGHVS and CDR2 is FQNEAQ in the germline V gene. The CDR3 spans 15 residues. CDR3 protein: CASSAVGEVKNIQYF. The DNA of the CDR3 is TGTGCCAGCAGCGCGGTGGGAGAAGTCAAAAACATTCAGTACTTC.

This sequence joins TRBV4-2 and TRBJ1-1; D is ambiguous. There are 12 residues in the CDR3. V shed 0 bases and J shed 5 bases, with 4 bases lying between them. Per the germline V gene, CDR1 is LGHNA and CDR2 is YNFKEQ. The CDR3 coding sequence is TGTGCCAGCAGCCAAGAACGGACTGAAGCTTTCTTT. Its translation is CASSQERTEAFF.

This clonotype occurred a few times. The chain uses TRBV27 and TRBJ2-2, with D maybe TRBD2 (6 bases). Trimming removed 5 bases at V and 4 bases at J, with 14 bases between. The germline V gene has CDR1 MNHEY and CDR2 SMNVEV (reference sequence). The CDR3 totals 15 residues. CDR3 in amino acids: CASSIGTGGTGELFF. The CDR3 bases are TGTGCCAGCAGTATCGGGACTGGGGGCACCGGGGAGCTGTTTTTT.

The V call is TRBV2, the J call TRBJ2-7; D unresolved. The germline V and J ends were trimmed by 7 bases and 2 bases, with 9 bases remaining between them. The V gene's germline CDR1 is SNHLY and CDR2 FYNNEI. There are 12 residues in the CDR3. The CDR3 nucleotides are TGTGCCAGCAATGGGGTTACCTACGAGCAGTACTTC. This gives the protein CASNGVTYEQYF.

This chain links TRBV12-3 or TRBV12-4 with TRBJ1-6, with 8 nucleotides matching TRBD1. The V segment lost 5 bases and the J segment 8 bases; nucleotides outside the gene matches: 8. The CDR3 loop spans 15 amino acids. The CDR3 sequence: CASSRVTGAHSPLHF. The CDR3, as DNA: TGTGCCAGCAGTCGAGTGACAGGGGCGCATTCACCCCTCCACTTT.

This chain joins TRBV5-6 and TRBJ1-5, with 10 bases that match TRBD1. There are 15 residues in the CDR3. Germline V lookup: CDR1 SGHDT, CDR2 YYEEEE. J gave up 7 bases and V 0 bases, and 4 bases lay outside the gene matches. The CDR3 spells CASSLDEGQGQPQHF. The CDR3 DNA is TGTGCCAGCAGCTTGGATGAGGGACAGGGGCAGCCCCAGCATTTT.

The rearrangement uses TRBV11-2 and TRBJ2-5, with 9 bases that match TRBD1. The trim removed 4 bases at V and 5 bases at J, leaving 11 bases unmatched. The CDR3 loop spans 16 amino acids. CDR1 is SGHAT and CDR2 is FQNNGV in the germline V gene. In DNA, the CDR3 is TGTGCCAGCAGCTCCGGGACAGGGATATCGACGGAGACCCAGTACTTC. Translating gives CASSSGTGISTETQYF.

This clonotype occurred many times. This chain connects TRBV12-3 or TRBV12-4 to TRBJ1-2, with no clear D. This CDR3 contains 12 residues. V gave up 2 bases and J gave up 4 bases, with 5 bases separating them. Here the CDR3 reads CASSLSFYGYTF. In nucleotides, the CDR3 is TGTGCCAGCAGTTTAAGTTTCTATGGCTACACCTTC.

Remarks on this clonotype: The limits of the CDR3 on the DNA are not certain, so only TCRdb's listed CDR3 is given. The V gene is TRBV6-5, the J gene TRBJ2-2; the table names TRBD1, a call not compared with the DNA. The germline V gene encodes CDR1 MNHEY and CDR2 SVGAGI. The CDR3 extends over 14 residues, inclusive of both ends. The CDR3 sequence: CASSYHGGPGSCFF.

This chain joins TRBV20-1 and TRBJ1-4; 12 bases align to TRBD1. V trimming: 2 bases; J trimming: 2 bases; junction bases outside the gene matches: 9. The germline V gene encodes CDR1 DFQATT and CDR2 SNEGSKA (reference sequence). The CDR3 runs to 18 residues. CDR3: CSARPGTGGTFTNEKLFF. CDR3 DNA sequence: TGCAGTGCTAGACCAGGGACAGGGGGCACTTTCACTAATGAAAAACTGTTTTTT.

This clonotype was seen at least ten times. V usage is TRBV5-1 and J usage is TRBJ1-1; 7 bases are shared with TRBD1. The V and J ends lost 4 bases and 1 base, in that order; junction bases with no gene match: 4. The CDR3 is made up of 14 amino acids. CDR1 and CDR2 from the germline V gene are SGHRS and YFSETQ. CDR3 loop: CASSLGQSNTEAFF. DNA of the CDR3: TGCGCCAGCAGCCTGGGACAGTCGAACACTGAAGCTTTCTTT.

The gene calls are TRBV6-2 or TRBV6-3 and TRBJ2-1; D gene uncertain. Germline V gene lookup returns CDR1 MNHEY and CDR2 SVGEGT. V gave up 4 bases and J gave up 6 bases, with 13 bases separating them. This CDR3 region has 14 residues. The chain's CDR3 is CASSFGYMANEQFF. CDR3 nucleotides: TGTGCCAGCAGTTTTGGGTACATGGCCAATGAGCAGTTCTTC.

This chain joins TRBV7-2 and TRBJ1-5; 8 positions agree with TRBD1. The CDR3 length is 15 residues. Germline CDR1 reads SGHTA; CDR2 reads FQGNSA. Trimming at V came to 3 bases and at J to 6 bases, leaving 7 bases not matched to a gene. The DNA for the CDR3 is TGTGCCAGCAGCTTGGTATCAGGGGGCTCTCAGCCCCAGCATTTT. Translation gives CASSLVSGGSQPQHF.

This clonotype was found a few times. The chain is built from TRBV6-2 or TRBV6-3 and TRBJ2-4; D remains unclear. Trimming took 10 bases from V and 0 from J, leaving 10 bases between them. This CDR3 contains 13 residues. Germline values: CDR1 MNHEY, CDR2 SVGEGT. CDR3 nucleotide sequence: TGTGCCACCGAGGCGGTAGCCAAAAACATTCAGTACTTC. It specifies CATEAVAKNIQYF.